The clone carrying this TCR beta chain was recorded only once. The data were produced by immunoSEQ multiplex PCR, yet TCRdb's version contains in-frame clones alone and is incomplete. The sample comprises 150,000 to 200,000 clones, about three quarters of which are singletons, and 12% rests with the top ten. This specimen belongs to a study of blood T cell repertoires in COVID-19. Across the study: Samples came from the United States, Italy and Spain, spanning acute and convalescent COVID-19.

V dropped 3 bases and J dropped 7 bases, with 12 bases sitting between them. This CDR3 is built from 12 residues. From germline, CDR1 is DFQATT and CDR2 SNEGSKA (reference sequence). The sample comprised peripheral blood. The chain has TRBV20-1 and TRBJ1-1; D gene ambiguous. The receptor was isolated from a woman aged 80 or older with COVID-19, enrolled during active disease. The CDR3 coding sequence is TGCAGTGCTAGTCCGCAGGCGTTTGAAGCTTTCTTT. Translated, it gives CSASPQAFEAFF.